This T cell receptor beta chain was found in a study of vaccination and CD4 T cells after COVID-19. For the study at large: It was a median about 100 days after diagnosis, with a range of 35 to 161, that post-COVID samples were drawn.

As for this clonotype: The antigen remains unidentified.

The treatment denotes: approximately nine-day PBMC culture with coronavirus spike peptide pools or control peptides (ViraFEST assay). Each well received about 2.2 million PBMCs, cultured with around 10 IU/ml IL-2 and roughly 9 ug/ml peptide pools. The V end lost 5 bases, the J end lost 7 bases, and 23 bases lay between the germline ends. Germline values: CDR1 SGHNT, CDR2 YENEEA. The CDR3 extends over 16 amino acids. Sequencing of DNA taken from cultured CD4+ T cells relied on the Oncomine TCR Beta short-read assay. TCRdb ran MiXCR on the PCR reads and lists one entry per CDR3 protein. The sample has thousands of distinct CDR3 sequences, about 20% seen once.

Sequencing was performed on CD4+ T cells from blood, cultured in vitro, taken after SARS-CoV-2 vaccination. The chain recombines TRBV11-3 with TRBJ2-5; D gene unclear. This sequence was found in a human donor who had recovered from COVID-19. CDR3 region: CASSHNIRPDPGTQYF. The DNA of the CDR3 is TGTGCCAGCAGCCATAACATAAGACCCGACCCCGGGACCCAGTACTTC.